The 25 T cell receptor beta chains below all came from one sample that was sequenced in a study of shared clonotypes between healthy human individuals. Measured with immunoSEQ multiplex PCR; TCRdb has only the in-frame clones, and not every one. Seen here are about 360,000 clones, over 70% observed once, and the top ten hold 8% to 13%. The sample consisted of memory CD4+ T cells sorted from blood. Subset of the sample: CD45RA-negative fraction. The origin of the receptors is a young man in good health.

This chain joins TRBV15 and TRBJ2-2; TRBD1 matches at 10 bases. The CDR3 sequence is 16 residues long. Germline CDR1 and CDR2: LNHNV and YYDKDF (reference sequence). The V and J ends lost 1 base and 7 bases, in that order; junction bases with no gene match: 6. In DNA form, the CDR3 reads TGTGCCACCAGCAGAGTTCGGACAGGGGGATACGGGGAGCTGTTTTTT. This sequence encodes CATSRVRTGGYGELFF.

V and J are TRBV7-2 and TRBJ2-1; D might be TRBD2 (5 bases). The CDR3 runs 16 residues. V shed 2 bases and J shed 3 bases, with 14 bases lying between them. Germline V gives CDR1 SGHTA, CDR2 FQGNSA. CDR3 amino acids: CASSLPLRAFYNEQFF. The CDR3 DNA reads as TGTGCCAGCAGCTTACCTTTGAGGGCCTTCTACAATGAGCAGTTCTTC.

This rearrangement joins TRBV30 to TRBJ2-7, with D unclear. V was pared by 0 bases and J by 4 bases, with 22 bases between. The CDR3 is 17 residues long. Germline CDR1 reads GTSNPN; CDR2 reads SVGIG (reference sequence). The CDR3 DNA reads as TGTGCCTGGAGTGTAAGGACCCTGAACGGCGTGGTATACGAGCAGTACTTC. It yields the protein CAWSVRTLNGVVYEQYF.

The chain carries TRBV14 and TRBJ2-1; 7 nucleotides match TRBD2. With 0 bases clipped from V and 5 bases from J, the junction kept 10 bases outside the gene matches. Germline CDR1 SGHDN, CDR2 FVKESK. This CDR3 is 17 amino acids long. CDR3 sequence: CASSQERTWEGHNEQFF. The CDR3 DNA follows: TGTGCCAGCAGCCAAGAGAGAACGTGGGAGGGCCACAATGAGCAGTTCTTC.

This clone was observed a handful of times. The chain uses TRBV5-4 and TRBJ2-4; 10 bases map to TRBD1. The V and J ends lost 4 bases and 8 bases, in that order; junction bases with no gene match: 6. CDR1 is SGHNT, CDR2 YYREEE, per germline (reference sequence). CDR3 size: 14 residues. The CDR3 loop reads CASSHDRGPDIQYF. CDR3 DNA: TGTGCCAGCAGCCACGACAGGGGGCCAGACATTCAGTACTTC.

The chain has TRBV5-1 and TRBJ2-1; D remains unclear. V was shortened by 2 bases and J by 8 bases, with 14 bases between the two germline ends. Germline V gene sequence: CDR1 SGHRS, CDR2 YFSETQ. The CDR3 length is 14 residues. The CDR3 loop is CASSFAGGWDEQFF. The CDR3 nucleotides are TGCGCCAGCAGCTTCGCTGGCGGCTGGGATGAGCAGTTCTTC.

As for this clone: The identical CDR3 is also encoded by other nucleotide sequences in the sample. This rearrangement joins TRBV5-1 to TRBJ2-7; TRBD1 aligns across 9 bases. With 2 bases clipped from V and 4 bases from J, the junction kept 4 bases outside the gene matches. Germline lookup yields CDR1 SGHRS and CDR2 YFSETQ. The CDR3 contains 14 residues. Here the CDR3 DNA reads TGCGCCAGCAGCTTTAAGGGACAGGGATACGAGCAGTACTTC. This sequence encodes CASSFKGQGYEQYF.

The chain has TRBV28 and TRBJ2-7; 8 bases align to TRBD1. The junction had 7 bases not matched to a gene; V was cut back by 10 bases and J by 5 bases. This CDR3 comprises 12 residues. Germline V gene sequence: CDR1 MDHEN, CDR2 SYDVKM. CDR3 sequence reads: CATEGQANEQYF. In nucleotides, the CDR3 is TGTGCCACCGAGGGACAGGCCAACGAGCAGTACTTC.

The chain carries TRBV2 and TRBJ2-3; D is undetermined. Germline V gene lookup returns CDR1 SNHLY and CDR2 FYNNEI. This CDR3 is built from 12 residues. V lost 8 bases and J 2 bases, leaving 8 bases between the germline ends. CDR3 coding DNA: TGTGCCAGCGGGCCGATCACAGATACGCAGTATTTT. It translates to CASGPITDTQYF.

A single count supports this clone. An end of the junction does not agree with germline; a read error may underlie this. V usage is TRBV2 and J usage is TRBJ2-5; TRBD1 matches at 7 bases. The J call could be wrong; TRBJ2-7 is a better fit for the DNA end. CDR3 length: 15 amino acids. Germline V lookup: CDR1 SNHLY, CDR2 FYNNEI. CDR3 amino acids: CASSEGQAKGYEQYF. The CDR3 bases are TGTGCCAGCAGCGAAGGACAGGCCAAAGGGTACGAGCAGTACTTC.

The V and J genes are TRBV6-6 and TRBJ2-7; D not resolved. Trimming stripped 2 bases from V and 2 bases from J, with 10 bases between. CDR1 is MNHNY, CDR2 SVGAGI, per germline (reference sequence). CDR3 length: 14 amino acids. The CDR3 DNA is TGTGCCAGCAGTTACGGTCAGTCCCCCTACGAGCAGTACTTC. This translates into CASSYGQSPYEQYF.

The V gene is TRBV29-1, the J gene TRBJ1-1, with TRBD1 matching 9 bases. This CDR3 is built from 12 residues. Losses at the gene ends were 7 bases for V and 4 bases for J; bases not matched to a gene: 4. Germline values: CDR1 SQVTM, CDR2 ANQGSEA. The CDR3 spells CSAVTGGTEAFF. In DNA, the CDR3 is TGCAGCGCCGTGACAGGGGGCACTGAAGCTTTCTTT. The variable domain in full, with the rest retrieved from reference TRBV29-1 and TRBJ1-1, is SAVISQKPSRDICQRGTSLTIQCQVDSQVTMMFWYRQQPGQSLTLIATANQGSEATYESGFVIDKFPISRPNLTFSTLTVSNMSPEDSSIYLCSAVTGGTEAFFGQGTRLTVV.

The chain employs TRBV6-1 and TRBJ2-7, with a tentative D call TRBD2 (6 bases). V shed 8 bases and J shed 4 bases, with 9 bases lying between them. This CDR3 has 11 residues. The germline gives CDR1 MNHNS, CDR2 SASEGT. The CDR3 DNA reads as TGTGCCAGCCTGGGGGGATACGAGCAGTACTTC. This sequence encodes CASLGGYEQYF.

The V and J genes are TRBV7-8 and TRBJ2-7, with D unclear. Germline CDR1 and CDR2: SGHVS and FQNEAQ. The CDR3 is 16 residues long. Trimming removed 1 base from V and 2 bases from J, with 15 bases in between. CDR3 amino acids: CASSLGRSPTTYEQYF. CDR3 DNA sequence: TGTGCCAGCAGCTTAGGTCGATCCCCGACGACCTACGAGCAGTACTTC. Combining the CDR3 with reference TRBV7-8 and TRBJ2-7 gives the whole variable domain GAGVSQSPRYKVAKRGQDVALRCDPISGHVSLFWYQQALGQGPEFLTYFQNEAQLDKSGLPSDRFFAERPEGSVSTLKIQRTQQEDSAVYLCASSLGRSPTTYEQYFGPGTRLTVT.

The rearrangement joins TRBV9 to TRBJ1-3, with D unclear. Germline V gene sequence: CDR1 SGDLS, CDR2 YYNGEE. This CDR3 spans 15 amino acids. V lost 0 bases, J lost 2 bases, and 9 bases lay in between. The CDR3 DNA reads TGTGCCAGCAGCGTAGCGGCAAATACTGGAAACACCATATATTTT. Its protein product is CASSVAANTGNTIYF.

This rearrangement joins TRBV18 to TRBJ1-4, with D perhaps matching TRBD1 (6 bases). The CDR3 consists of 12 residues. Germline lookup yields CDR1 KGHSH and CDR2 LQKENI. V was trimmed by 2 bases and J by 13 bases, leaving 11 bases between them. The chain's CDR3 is CASSPDVTGLFF. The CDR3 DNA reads TGTGCCAGCTCACCAGATGTGACAGGACTGTTTTTT.

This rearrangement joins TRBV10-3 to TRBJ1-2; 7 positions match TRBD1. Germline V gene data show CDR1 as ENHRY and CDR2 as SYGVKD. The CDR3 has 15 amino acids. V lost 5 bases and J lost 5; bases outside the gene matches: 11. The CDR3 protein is CAISSRDRDLYGYTF. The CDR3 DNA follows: TGTGCCATCAGTTCGAGAGACAGGGACCTATATGGCTACACCTTC.

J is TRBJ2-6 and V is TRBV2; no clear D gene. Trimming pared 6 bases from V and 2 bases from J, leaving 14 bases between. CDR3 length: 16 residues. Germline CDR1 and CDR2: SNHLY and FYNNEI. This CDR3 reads CASSGQRGTGANVLTF. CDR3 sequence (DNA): TGTGCCAGCAGCGGGCAGCGTGGAACTGGGGCCAACGTCCTGACTTTC.

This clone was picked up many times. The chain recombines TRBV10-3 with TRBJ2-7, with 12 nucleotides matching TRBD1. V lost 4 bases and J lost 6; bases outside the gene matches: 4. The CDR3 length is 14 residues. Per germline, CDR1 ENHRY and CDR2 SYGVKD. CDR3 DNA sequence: TGTGCCATCAGTGCAGGGACAGGGGGCGGCGAGCAGTACTTC. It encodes CAISAGTGGGEQYF.

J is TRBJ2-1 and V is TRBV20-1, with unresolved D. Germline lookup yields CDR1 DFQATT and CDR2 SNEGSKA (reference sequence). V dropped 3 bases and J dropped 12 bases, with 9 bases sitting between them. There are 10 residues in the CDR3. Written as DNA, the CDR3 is TGCAGTGCTAGCTTGTGGGGGCAGTTCTTC. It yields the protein CSASLWGQFF.

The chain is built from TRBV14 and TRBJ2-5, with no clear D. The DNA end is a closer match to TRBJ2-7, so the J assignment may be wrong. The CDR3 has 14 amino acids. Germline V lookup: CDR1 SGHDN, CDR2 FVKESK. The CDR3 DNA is TGTGCCAGCAGCCAAGATCTCTTCCCTAACGAGCAGTACTTC. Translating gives CASSQDLFPNEQYF.

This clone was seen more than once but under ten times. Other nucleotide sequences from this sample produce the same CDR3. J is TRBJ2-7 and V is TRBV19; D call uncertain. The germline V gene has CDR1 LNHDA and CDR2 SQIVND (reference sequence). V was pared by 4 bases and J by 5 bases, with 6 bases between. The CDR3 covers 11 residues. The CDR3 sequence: CASSRWNEQYF. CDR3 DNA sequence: TGTGCCAGTAGTAGGTGGAACGAGCAGTACTTC.

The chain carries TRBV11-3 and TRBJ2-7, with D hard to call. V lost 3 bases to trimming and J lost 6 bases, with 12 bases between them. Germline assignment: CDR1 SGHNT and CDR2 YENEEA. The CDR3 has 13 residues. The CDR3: CASSLYSESEQYF. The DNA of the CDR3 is TGTGCCAGCAGCTTGTATTCCGAGAGCGAGCAGTACTTC.

The CDR3 protein is CASSQDMFAETQYF. Written as DNA, the CDR3 is TGTGCCAGCAGCCAAGATATGTTTGCAGAGACCCAGTACTTC. The chain has TRBV14 and TRBJ2-5; D gene unclear. The CDR3 contains 14 residues. The germline V gene encodes CDR1 SGHDN and CDR2 FVKESK. Trimming pared 0 bases from V and 4 bases from J, leaving 9 bases between.

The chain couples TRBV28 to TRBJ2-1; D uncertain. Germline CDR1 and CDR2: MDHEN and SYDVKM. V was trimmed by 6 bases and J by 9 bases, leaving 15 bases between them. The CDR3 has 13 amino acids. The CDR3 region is CASRSEGIGEQFF. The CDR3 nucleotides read TGTGCCAGCAGGTCCGAAGGAATTGGTGAGCAGTTCTTC.